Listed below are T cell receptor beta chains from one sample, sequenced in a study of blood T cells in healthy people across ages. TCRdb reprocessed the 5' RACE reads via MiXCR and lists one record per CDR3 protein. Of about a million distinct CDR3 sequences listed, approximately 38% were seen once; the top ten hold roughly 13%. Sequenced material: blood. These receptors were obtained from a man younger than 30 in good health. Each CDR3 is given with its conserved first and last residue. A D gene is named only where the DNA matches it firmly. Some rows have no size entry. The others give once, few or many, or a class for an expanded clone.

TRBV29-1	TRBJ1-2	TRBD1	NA	TGCAGCGTTGAAGATGATGGGACAGGGACTAACTATGGCTACACCTTC	CSVEDDGTGTNYGYTF
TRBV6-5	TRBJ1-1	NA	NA	TGTGCCAGCAGTTACTTTGGAGACACTGAAGCTTTCTTT	CASSYFGDTEAFF
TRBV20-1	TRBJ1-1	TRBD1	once	TGCAGTGCTAGAGATGGGGCAGGGGGAAACACTGAAGCTTTCTTT	CSARDGAGGNTEAFF
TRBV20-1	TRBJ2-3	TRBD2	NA	TGCAGTGCTAGTTTCCCACGGGGCGGGAGTGGTGATACGCAGTATTTT	CSASFPRGGSGDTQYF
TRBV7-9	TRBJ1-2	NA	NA	TGTGCCCTCGAGGGGGGATTCTATGGCTACACCTTC	CALEGGFYGYTF
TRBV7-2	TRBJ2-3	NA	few	TGTGCCAGCAGCTTTAGGCAGACCTTAACAGATACGCAGTATTTT	CASSFRQTLTDTQYF
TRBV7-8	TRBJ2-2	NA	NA	TGTGCCAGCAGCTTATGGACTAAACCCTCGTCTGGCACCGGGGAGCTGTTTTTT	CASSLWTKPSSGTGELFF
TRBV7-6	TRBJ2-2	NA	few	TGTGCCAGCAGCCCCAGTGGATACACCGGGGAGCTGTTTTTT	CASSPSGYTGELFF
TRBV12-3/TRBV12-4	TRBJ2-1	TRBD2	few	TGTGCCAGCACCTTACTAGCGGGGGGGCCCGATGAGCAGTTCTTC	CASTLLAGGPDEQFF
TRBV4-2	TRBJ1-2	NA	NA	TGTGCCAGCAGCCAAGTTGGAGGACAAGAATATGGCTACACCTTC	CASSQVGGQEYGYTF
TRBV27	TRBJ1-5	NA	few	TGTGCCAGCAGCTACAATGCCTATAGCAATCAGCCCCAGCATTTT	CASSYNAYSNQPQHF
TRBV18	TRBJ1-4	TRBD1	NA	TGTGCCAGCAATCGGGACAGGGGTCGAGGAGAAAAACTGTTTTTT	CASNRDRGRGEKLFF
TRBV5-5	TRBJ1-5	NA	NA	TGTGCCAGCAGCTTGTGGCAGGGGAGCAATCAGCCCCAGCATTTT	CASSLWQGSNQPQHF
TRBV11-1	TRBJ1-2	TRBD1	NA	TGTGCCAGCAGCTTATCTACTACGAGGACAGGGATCACTAACTATGGCTACACCTTC	CASSLSTTRTGITNYGYTF
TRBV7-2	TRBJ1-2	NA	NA	TGTGCCAGCAGCACACGGAACATTAACTATGGCTACACCTTC	CASSTRNINYGYTF
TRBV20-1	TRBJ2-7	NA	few	TGCAGTGCTACCGGCCCGAGTCAACCCTACGAGCAGTACTTC	CSATGPSQPYEQYF
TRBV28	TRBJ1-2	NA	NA	TGTGCCAGCAGGCCCACAGGATCCCAAAGTGGTTTCACCTTC	CASRPTGSQSGFTF
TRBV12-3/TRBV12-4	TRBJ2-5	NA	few	TGTGCCAGCAGTTTAGTGATGGTTGTAGAGACCCAGTACTTC	CASSLVMVVETQYF
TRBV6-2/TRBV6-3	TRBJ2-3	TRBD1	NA	TGTGCCAGCAGACGAACATTCTGGACAGGGTTAAGCACAGATACGCAGTATTTT	CASRRTFWTGLSTDTQYF
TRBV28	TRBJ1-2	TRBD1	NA	TGTGCCAGCAGTTCCGGACAGGCGGTGGGTGGCTACACCTTC	CASSSGQAVGGYTF
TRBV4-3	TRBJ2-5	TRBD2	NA	TGCGCCAGCAGCCAAGATGGGTACGGGACTAGCGGGGAGGATGAGCAGTACTTC	CASSQDGYGTSGEDEQYF
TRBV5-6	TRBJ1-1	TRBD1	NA	TGTGCCAGCAGCGGGTTGGACAGGGACAACACTGAAGCTTTCTTT	CASSGLDRDNTEAFF
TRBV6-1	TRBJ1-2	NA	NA	TGTGCCAATTCAGGTGGCCCCGGCTATGGCTACACCTTC	CANSGGPGYGYTF
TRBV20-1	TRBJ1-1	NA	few	TGCAGTGCCAGACAGTTAGCTGAAGCTTTCTTT	CSARQLAEAFF
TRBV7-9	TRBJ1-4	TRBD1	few	TGTGCCAGCAGCTCCTGGACAGGGGGCGAGGAAAAACTGTTTTTT	CASSSWTGGEEKLFF
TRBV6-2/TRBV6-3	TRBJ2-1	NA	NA	TGTGCCAGCCAGGGAAGTAACGACAATGAGCAGTTCTTC	CASQGSNDNEQFF
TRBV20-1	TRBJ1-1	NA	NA	TGCAGTGCTATGACGGATAACACTGAAGCTTTCTTT	CSAMTDNTEAFF
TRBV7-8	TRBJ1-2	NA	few	TGTGCCAGCAGCACGGAGACATATAACTATGGCTACACCTTC	CASSTETYNYGYTF
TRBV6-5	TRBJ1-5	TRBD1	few	TGTGCCAGCAGTTACGTCGGGACAGGGGTAGGTCAGCCCCAGCATTTT	CASSYVGTGVGQPQHF
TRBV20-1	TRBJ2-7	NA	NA	TGCAGTGCTGGCAAAGCTCAGTTTAAAAATGAGCAGTACTTC	CSAGKAQFKNEQYF
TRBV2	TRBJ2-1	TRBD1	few	TGTGCCAGCAGGCTACAGGGGGCCTTCAACAATGAGCAGTTCTTC	CASRLQGAFNNEQFF
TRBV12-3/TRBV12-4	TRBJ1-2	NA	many	TGTGCCAGCAGTTTAGGGGCCGGAACCGACTATGGCTACACCTTC	CASSLGAGTDYGYTF
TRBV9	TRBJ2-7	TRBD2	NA	TGTGCCAGCAGCGTCGGACTAGCGGGGATCTACGAGCAGTACTTC	CASSVGLAGIYEQYF
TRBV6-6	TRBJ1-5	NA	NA	TGTGCCAGCAGTAGAGGGAAGGATAGCAATCAGCCCCAGCATTTT	CASSRGKDSNQPQHF
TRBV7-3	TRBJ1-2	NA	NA	TGTGCCAGCAGCTTAACCGGGCGGGGTTCTGGAGATGGCTACACCTTC	CASSLTGRGSGDGYTF
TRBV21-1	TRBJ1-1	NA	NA	TGTGCCAGCAGCAAAAGACAGGGGATCGCTGAAGCTTTCTTT	CASSKRQGIAEAFF
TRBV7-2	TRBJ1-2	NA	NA	TGTGCCAACAGCTCTAAGCGGACAGATACATTGAACCGCTACACCTTC	CANSSKRTDTLNRYTF
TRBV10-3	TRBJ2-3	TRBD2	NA	TGTGCCATCAGCCGGACTAGCGGAACTAGCACAGATACGCAGTATTTT	CAISRTSGTSTDTQYF
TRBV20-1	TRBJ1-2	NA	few	TGCAGTGCTAGAGCTATACAGGGAGACTATGGCTACACCTTC	CSARAIQGDYGYTF
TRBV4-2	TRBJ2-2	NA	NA	TGTGCCAGCAGCCAAGGATGGGTAGGGGGTACCGGGGAGCTGTTTTTT	CASSQGWVGGTGELFF
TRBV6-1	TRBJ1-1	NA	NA	TGTGCCAGCAGCGAGCGATTAGTGGGGTATTTGGACACTGAAGCTTTCTTT	CASSERLVGYLDTEAFF
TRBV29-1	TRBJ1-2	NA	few	TGCAGCGTTGAGGCTCAGGGGTTTACCTATGGCTACACCTTC	CSVEAQGFTYGYTF
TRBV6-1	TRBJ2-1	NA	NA	TGTGCCAGCAGTGAGATGGAAGGCTCCTACAATGAGCAGTTCTTC	CASSEMEGSYNEQFF
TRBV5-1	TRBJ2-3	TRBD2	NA	TGCGCCAGCAGGTTGATTAACCTTGGGGGGGCAGATACGCAGTATTTT	CASRLINLGGADTQYF
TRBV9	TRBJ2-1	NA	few	TGTGCCAGCAGCGTAGCGTCGGGGGCCCCCGACAATGAGCAGTTCTTC	CASSVASGAPDNEQFF
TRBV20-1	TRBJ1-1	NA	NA	TGCAGTGCTAGAGGCGGCACAAACACTGAAGCTTTCTTT	CSARGGTNTEAFF
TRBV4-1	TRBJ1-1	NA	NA	TGCGCCAGCAGCCAAGATAGGCGGCTGAGCACTGGAGCTTTCTTT	CASSQDRRLSTGAFF
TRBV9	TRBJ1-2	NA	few	TGTGCCAGCAGCGTGGATTCTTCTAGAGGATATGGCTACACCTTC	CASSVDSSRGYGYTF
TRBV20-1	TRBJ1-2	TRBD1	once	TGCAGTGCTTTCTCTCCGGGACAGGGGCCTACTAACTATGGCTACACCTTC	CSAFSPGQGPTNYGYTF
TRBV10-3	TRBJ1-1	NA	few	TGTGCCATCAACCCGACAGGTGAGGGGAAAGCTTTCTTT	CAINPTGEGKAFF
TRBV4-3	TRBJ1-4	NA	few	TGCGCCAGCAGCCAGTTCCAGCAGCGTTATGAAAAACTGTTTTTT	CASSQFQQRYEKLFF
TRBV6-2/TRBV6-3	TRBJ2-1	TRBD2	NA	TGTGCCAGCAGCCCGACCCGGACTAGCGGGGATGAGCAGTTCTTC	CASSPTRTSGDEQFF
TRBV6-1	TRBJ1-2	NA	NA	TGTGCCAGCAGACTACCAGGAAGCGACAACTATGGCTACACCTTC	CASRLPGSDNYGYTF
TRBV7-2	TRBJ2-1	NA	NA	TGTGCCAGCAGCTTAGCGCACTCCGTCAATGAGCAGTTCTTC	CASSLAHSVNEQFF
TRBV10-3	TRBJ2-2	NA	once	TGTGCCATCAGTGGAGACCTCACCGGGGAGCTGTTTTTT	CAISGDLTGELFF